This is a list of T cell receptor beta chains from one sample in a study of T cells in Graves' hyperthyroidism and ophthalmopathy. TCRdb redid the calling of the multiplex PCR reads with MiXCR, one entry per CDR3 protein. The data contain some 250,000 distinct CDR3 sequences, roughly 15% of them seen just once; the ten biggest clones take up about 14%. The source material was blood. These receptors were obtained from a woman in her thirties or forties with Graves' hyperthyroidism that later progressed to Graves' ophthalmopathy. Each CDR3 is given with its conserved first and last residue. D genes are given only for firm matches. Clone sizes are given selectively: once, few, many, or a class where the clone is expanded.

V gene,CDR3 length,D gene,clone size,J gene,CDR3 protein,CDR3 DNA
TRBV9,15,TRBD1,.,TRBJ2-2,CASNAGQGDTGELFF,TGTGCCAGCAACGCGGGACAGGGGGACACCGGGGAGCTGTTTTTT
TRBV18,12,.,many,TRBJ2-3,CASSPTADTQYF,TGTGCCAGCTCACCGACCGCAGATACGCAGTATTTT
TRBV29-1,13,.,many,TRBJ1-4,CSVARLLDEKLFF,TGCAGCGTTGCGCGCCTCCTCGATGAAAAACTGTTTTTT
TRBV20-1,13,.,many,TRBJ2-7,CSATQGVTYEQYF,TGCAGTGCTACACAAGGAGTCACCTACGAGCAGTACTTC
TRBV9,16,.,few,TRBJ2-1,CASSPSGLAPYNEQFF,TGTGCCAGCAGCCCTAGTGGGCTAGCGCCTTACAATGAGCAGTTCTTC
TRBV30,17,.,many,TRBJ1-6,CAWRPTNWAGLGSPLHF,TGTGCCTGGAGACCTACGAATTGGGCAGGTTTGGGTTCACCCCTCCACTTT
TRBV11-2,14,TRBD1,many,TRBJ1-1,CASSLRQGGTEAFF,TGCGCCAGCAGCCTAAGGCAGGGGGGCACTGAAGCTTTCTTT
TRBV7-3,14,.,many,TRBJ2-3,CASSLTGVGDTQYF,TGTGCCAGCAGCTTAACCGGGGTGGGAGATACGCAGTATTTT
TRBV7-8,16,.,.,TRBJ1-5,CASSSAGLSGNQPQHF,TGTGCCAGCAGCTCAGCAGGGTTGTCGGGCAATCAGCCCCAGCATTTT
TRBV9,14,.,many,TRBJ1-2,CASSVHQGPLGYTF,TGTGCCAGCAGCGTACATCAGGGACCCTTGGGCTACACCTTC
TRBV12-5,14,TRBD1,many,TRBJ1-2,CASANTGQTYGYTF,TGTGCTAGTGCTAATACGGGACAGACCTATGGCTACACCTTC
TRBV19,14,.,many,TRBJ1-4,CASSWVAAKEKLFF,TGTGCCAGTAGTTGGGTCGCAGCAAAGGAAAAACTGTTTTTT
TRBV28,18,TRBD1,.,TRBJ1-3,CASSERQWTGVSGNTIYF,TGTGCCAGCAGCGAGCGCCAGTGGACAGGAGTCTCTGGAAACACCATATATTTT
TRBV2,13,.,many,TRBJ2-7,CASRHGVSYEQYF,TGTGCCAGCAGACACGGGGTCTCCTACGAGCAGTACTTC
TRBV19,13,.,few,TRBJ1-5,CASSTVGNQPQHF,TGTGCCAGTAGTACAGTGGGCAATCAGCCCCAGCATTTT
TRBV12-3/TRBV12-4,13,.,many,TRBJ2-1,CASSLMRWNEQFF,TGTGCCAGCAGTTTAATGCGGTGGAATGAGCAGTTCTTC
TRBV6-1,14,.,many,TRBJ1-1,CASSFTLMNTEAFF,TGTGCCAGCAGTTTCACACTCATGAACACTGAAGCTTTCTTT
TRBV20-1,14,TRBD2,few,TRBJ2-7,CSAYKTSGTYEQYF,TGCAGTGCTTATAAGACTAGCGGAACCTACGAGCAGTACTTC
TRBV29-1,13,.,few,TRBJ2-7,CSVEGPRYYEQYF,TGCAGCGTTGAAGGCCCTCGGTACTACGAGCAGTACTTC
TRBV28,15,TRBD2,many,TRBJ2-2,CASSSKREGPGELFF,TGTGCCAGCAGTTCTAAGCGGGAGGGCCCCGGGGAGCTGTTTTTT
TRBV12-3/TRBV12-4,14,TRBD2,.,TRBJ2-1,CASSRTSGRTEQFF,TGTGCCAGCAGTAGGACTAGCGGGAGGACTGAGCAGTTCTTC
TRBV9,13,TRBD2,few,TRBJ2-1,CASSTPPGTRLFF,TGTGCCAGCAGCACCCCTCCTGGGACTAGGTTGTTCTTC
TRBV20-1,13,.,many,TRBJ1-5,CSARAGGNQPQHF,TGCAGTGCTAGAGCGGGGGGCAATCAGCCCCAGCATTTT
TRBV7-9,16,TRBD1,.,TRBJ2-3,CASSSTGTGGTDTQYF,TGTGCCAGCAGCTCAACCGGGACAGGGGGAACAGATACGCAGTATTTT
TRBV10-3,18,.,.,TRBJ1-1,CAISDILWADTMNTEAFF,TGTGCCATCAGTGATATTCTCTGGGCAGATACAATGAACACTGAAGCTTTCTTT
TRBV9,15,.,.,TRBJ1-4,CASSVGAGVDEKLFF,TGTGCCAGCAGCGTAGGTGCAGGGGTGGATGAAAAACTGTTTTTT
TRBV20-1,13,.,many,TRBJ2-1,CSVTGRSYNEQFF,TGCAGTGTCACGGGACGATCCTACAATGAGCAGTTCTTC
TRBV19,14,.,many,TRBJ1-5,CASSIEQGAQPQHF,TGTGCCAGTAGTATAGAGCAGGGCGCTCAGCCCCAGCATTTT